A selection of T cell receptor beta chains follows, all from one sample in a study of T cell repertoires in cytomegalovirus infection. TCRdb reprocessed the reads with MiXCR, giving one entry per CDR3 protein. The sample includes around 430,000 distinct CDR3 sequences, 42% of them seen just once. Antigens of these TCRs are unknown. The source material was cultured PBMCs, sampled from culture after CMV antigen stimulation. Every receptor here comes from a human donor in good health (CMV status not recorded). Some clones in this sample may be carry-over from other donors' samples. Both conserved end residues are part of each CDR3. D genes are given only for firm matches. Not all rows give a size; the values are once, few, many and, for expanded clones, a class.

D gene	clone size	V gene	J gene	CDR3 protein	CDR3 DNA
TRBD1	NA	TRBV4-1	TRBJ2-5	CASSQAPPGTDQETQYF	TGCGCCAGCAGCCAAGCCCCCCCCGGGACAGACCAAGAGACCCAGTACTTC
NA	NA	TRBV2	TRBJ1-5	CASSEGQQPQHF	TGTGCCAGCAGTGAGGGACAACAGCCCCAGCATTTT
TRBD1	NA	TRBV12-3/TRBV12-4	TRBJ1-1	CASSPPQGTEAFF	TGTGCCAGCAGTCCCCCACAGGGGACTGAAGCTTTCTTT
TRBD2	NA	TRBV20-1	TRBJ2-7	CSARGSGAGGYEQYF	TGCAGTGCCAGGGGCTCCGGAGCGGGAGGTTACGAGCAGTACTTC
TRBD1	NA	TRBV7-8	TRBJ2-7	CASSLEGQERYEQYF	TGTGCCAGCAGCTTAGAGGGACAGGAGCGTTACGAGCAGTACTTC
TRBD2	NA	TRBV7-2	TRBJ2-1	CASSLASTSGWNEQFF	TGTGCCAGCAGCTTAGCGTCGACTAGCGGGTGGAATGAGCAGTTCTTC
TRBD1	NA	TRBV23-1	TRBJ2-7	CASSTDRPFYEQYF	TGCGCCAGCAGTACGGACAGGCCCTTCTACGAGCAGTACTTC
TRBD1	NA	TRBV11-2	TRBJ2-1	CASSAGTAIIDEQFF	TGTGCCAGCAGCGCCGGGACAGCGATCATAGATGAGCAGTTCTTC
NA	NA	TRBV12-3/TRBV12-4	TRBJ2-2	CASSLRRGELFF	TGTGCCAGCAGTTTAAGAAGGGGGGAGCTGTTTTTT
NA	NA	TRBV10-3	TRBJ1-2	CAISPRGPANYGYTF	TGTGCCATCAGCCCCCGTGGTCCCGCTAACTATGGCTACACCTTC
NA	few	TRBV2	TRBJ1-4	CASSRDGREKLFF	TGTGCCAGCAGTCGGGATGGACGAGAAAAACTGTTTTTT
NA	few	TRBV7-2	TRBJ2-3	CASSTGQITDTQYF	TGTGCCAGCAGTACCGGACAGATCACAGATACGCAGTATTTT
TRBD2	NA	TRBV5-5	TRBJ2-1	CASSSIGTSGYNEQFF	TGTGCCAGCAGCTCAATCGGGACTAGCGGTTACAATGAGCAGTTCTTC
NA	many	TRBV7-2	TRBJ1-1	CASSTQPGVEAFF	TGTGCCAGCAGCACCCAACCGGGGGTGGAAGCTTTCTTT
NA	NA	TRBV19	TRBJ2-5	CASRPTAQETQYF	TGTGCCAGTAGACCGACTGCTCAAGAGACCCAGTACTTC
TRBD1	few	TRBV4-3	TRBJ1-5	CASSPRTGRPQPQHF	TGCGCCAGCAGCCCCCGGACAGGGCGGCCTCAGCCCCAGCATTTT
NA	NA	TRBV7-6	TRBJ1-6	CASSLGSDLVSSPLHF	TGTGCCAGCAGCTTAGGGTCCGATCTTGTTAGTTCACCCCTCCACTTT
NA	few	TRBV7-2	TRBJ1-6	CATATEGSSYNSPLHF	TGTGCCACCGCCACGGAGGGAAGCTCCTATAATTCACCCCTCCACTTT
NA	many	TRBV11-2	TRBJ2-3	CASSLIRGTDTQYF	TGTGCCAGCAGCTTAATAAGGGGGACAGATACGCAGTATTTT
NA	NA	TRBV7-9	TRBJ2-7	CASSLESGQGTYEQYF	TGTGCCAGCAGCTTAGAATCGGGGCAGGGCACCTACGAGCAGTACTTC
TRBD1	many	TRBV18	TRBJ2-5	CASSPGQDRWTQYF	TGTGCCAGCTCACCAGGACAGGATCGTTGGACCCAGTACTTC
NA	NA	TRBV10-3	TRBJ2-7	CAISVVGSGYEQYF	TGTGCCATCAGTGTTGTCGGGAGCGGCTACGAGCAGTACTTC
NA	NA	TRBV28	TRBJ1-1	CASSLDSTASEAFF	TGTGCCAGCAGCCTGGACTCGACGGCCTCTGAAGCTTTCTTT
NA	NA	TRBV27	TRBJ2-3	CASSWDPFPQADTQYF	TGTGCCAGCAGTTGGGATCCTTTCCCACAAGCTGATACGCAGTATTTT
NA	NA	TRBV7-6	TRBJ1-3	CASSLWVEVTGNTIYF	TGTGCCAGCAGCTTATGGGTAGAAGTAACTGGAAACACCATATATTTT
TRBD2	NA	TRBV29-1	TRBJ2-1	CSVELAESSYNEQFF	TGCAGCGTTGAACTAGCGGAAAGCTCCTACAATGAGCAGTTCTTC